The subject of this entry is one T cell receptor (beta chain). CDR1 is MNHEY, CDR2 SVGEGT, per germline. V was clipped by 5 bases and J by 3 bases, with 16 bases between them. The CDR3 is made up of 15 amino acids. The data stem from a study of blood T cell repertoires in COVID-19. Looking at the study overall: Specimens from acute and convalescent COVID-19 originated in the United States, Italy and Spain. PBMCs, B-cell-depleted T cells, or T cells were the source of the cDNA or gDNA that made up the material.

Per the authors' pipeline: Amplification from reference gene primers served as the basis for estimated nucleated cell counts. Sequencing used immunoSEQ multiplex PCR; TCRdb keeps in-frame clones, though not all of them. That table gives V, J and clone size, and the DNA gave D and trimming. The data contain approximately 380,000 clones, 85% of them singletons. The source of this sequence is a woman under 30 with acute or convalescent COVID-19. The sequenced sample consisted of peripheral blood. This chain uses TRBV6-2 or TRBV6-3 with TRBJ1-1, with TRBD1 as a possible D gene (5 bases). In nucleotides, the CDR3 is TGTGCCAGCAGTCTCCGGGGCGGCGGGGACACTGAAGCTTTCTTT. Translated: CASSLRGGGDTEAFF.